Below, 25 T cell receptor beta chains from the same sample are listed, as sequenced in a study of human T cells and chemical hapten exposure. MiXCR, applied by TCRdb to the RACE reads, yields one record per CDR3 protein. The data contain roughly 110,000 distinct CDR3 sequences, 10% to 15% of them singletons. The time point: pre-sensitization, week 0. Treatment indicated: therapeutic diphenylcyclopropenone sensitization with weekly scalp DPC. Sequencing used whole blood, obtained in connection with sensitization to the hapten diphenylcyclopropenone (DPC). Source of these receptors: a woman aged 45 to 65 with alopecia areata. Some clones in this sample may be carry-over from other donors' samples.

The chain has TRBV9 and TRBJ1-2; no clear D gene. Germline V gene data show CDR1 as SGDLS and CDR2 as YYNGEE. The CDR3 covers 14 residues. V was cut by 0 bases and J by 7 bases, with 13 bases left in between. DNA of the CDR3: TGTGCCAGCAGCGTAGGGTTAGCGGAGGCTGGCTACACCTTC. It codes for CASSVGLAEAGYTF.

V usage is TRBV28 and J usage is TRBJ2-7; D is perhaps TRBD1 or TRBD2 (5 bases each). The CDR3 is made up of 14 amino acids. Germline V gene data show CDR1 as MDHEN and CDR2 as SYDVKM. Deletions cut 10 bases from V and 4 bases from J, with 20 bases between. CDR3 protein: CATEEGDEGYEQYF. Written as DNA, the CDR3 is TGTGCCACCGAGGAAGGGGACGAGGGTTACGAGCAGTACTTC.

The chain carries TRBV15 and TRBJ2-7, with D possibly TRBD2 on 5 matching bases. The germline V gene encodes CDR1 LNHNV and CDR2 YYDKDF (reference sequence). Deletions cut 1 base from V and 3 bases from J, with 10 bases between. The CDR3 sequence is 14 residues long. CDR3 nucleotide sequence: TGTGCCACCAGCAGAGGAGGGAACTTCTACGAGCAGTACTTC. This sequence encodes CATSRGGNFYEQYF.

The chain couples TRBV28 to TRBJ1-5; weak D call: TRBD1 (5 bases). Trimming took off 7 bases at V and 0 bases at J, with 7 bases between the two ends. This CDR3 spans 13 amino acids. Germline V gene lookup returns CDR1 MDHEN and CDR2 SYDVKM. CDR3 sequence: CASKTDSNQPQHF. The CDR3 region has the DNA TGTGCCAGCAAGACAGATAGCAATCAGCCCCAGCATTTT. Using reference TRBV28 and TRBJ1-5 for the parts outside the CDR3, the full variable domain is DVKVTQSSRYLVKRTGEKVFLECVQDMDHENMFWYRQDPGLGLRLIYFSYDVKMKEKGDIPEGYSVSREKKERFSLILESASTNQTSMYLCASKTDSNQPQHFGDGTRLSIL.

The chain links TRBV29-1 to TRBJ1-2; TRBD1 is a possible D gene (5 bases). The V gene's germline CDR1 is SQVTM and CDR2 ANQGSEA. The CDR3 runs 12 residues. V lost 4 bases to trimming and J lost 7 bases, with 13 bases between them. The CDR3 region is CSVVTASLGYTF. Here the CDR3 DNA reads TGCAGCGTTGTGACAGCGAGTCTTGGCTACACCTTC. Drawing the rest from reference TRBV29-1 and TRBJ1-2, the complete variable domain is SAVISQKPSRDICQRGTSLTIQCQVDSQVTMMFWYRQQPGQSLTLIATANQGSEATYESGFVIDKFPISRPNLTFSTLTVSNMSPEDSSIYLCSVVTASLGYTFGSGTRLTVV.

J is TRBJ1-1 and V is TRBV11-2; D call uncertain. The CDR3 covers 13 residues. Per germline, CDR1 SGHAT and CDR2 FQNNGV. The ends were cut back, 4 bases at V and 0 bases at J, with 6 bases in the middle. The CDR3 loop is CASSSHMNTEAFF. The CDR3 DNA follows: TGTGCCAGCAGCTCCCACATGAACACTGAAGCTTTCTTT.

Ten or more counts support this clonotype. V usage is TRBV11-3 and J usage is TRBJ2-5; TRBD1 is a possible D gene (5 bases). CDR1 and CDR2 from the germline V gene are SGHNT and YENEEA. This CDR3 is 12 amino acids long. Trimming took 5 bases from V and 4 from J, leaving 8 bases between them. The CDR3 loop is CASSRQGETQYF. The CDR3 region has the DNA TGTGCCAGCAGCCGTCAGGGAGAGACCCAGTACTTC.

The J gene is TRBJ2-7, the V gene TRBV7-6; D perhaps matches TRBD2 (6 bases). Germline values: CDR1 SGHVS, CDR2 FNYEAQ. Trimming took 1 base from V and 3 from J, leaving 22 bases between them. This CDR3 has 18 amino acids. In nucleotides, the CDR3 is TGTGCCAGCAGCTTAGTAGCCCCCGCTAGCGAGGTTTACTACGAGCAGTACTTC. Protein: CASSLVAPASEVYYEQYF.

This chain joins TRBV13 and TRBJ1-1, with a possible D match to TRBD1 (6 bases). V was shortened by 5 bases and J by 7 bases, with 11 bases between the two germline ends. The CDR3 length is 12 residues. The V gene's germline CDR1 is PRHDT and CDR2 FYEKMQ (reference sequence). The CDR3 sequence is CASSTRTDEAFF. As DNA, the CDR3 is TGTGCCAGCAGCACACGGACAGATGAAGCTTTCTTT.

Comments on this clonotype: At one boundary the junction diverges from the germline segment, which might be a read error. This rearrangement joins TRBV7-9 to TRBJ2-1, with a possible D match to TRBD2 (5 bases). Germline CDR1 and CDR2: SEHNR and FQNEAQ (reference sequence). The CDR3 contains 15 residues. The CDR3 DNA reads as TGTGCCAGCAGCTTAGCAGCGGTCCCCTACAGTGAGCAGTTCTTC. Amino acid sequence: CASSLAAVPYSEQFF.

This clonotype has at least ten counts. This chain connects TRBV28 to TRBJ1-1, with D unresolved. Per the germline V gene, CDR1 is MDHEN and CDR2 is SYDVKM. CDR3 length: 13 amino acids. V was trimmed by 8 bases and J by 0 bases, leaving 10 bases between them. CDR3 loop: CASSRQVNTEAFF. The CDR3 DNA reads as TGTGCCAGCTCCCGACAAGTGAACACTGAAGCTTTCTTT.

This clonotype was observed a few times. The chain couples TRBV29-1 to TRBJ1-2; no reliable D call. The CDR3 length is 12 residues. Trimming shortened V by 0 bases and J by 8 bases, and 10 bases separated the two germline ends. Germline V lookup: CDR1 SQVTM, CDR2 ANQGSEA. The CDR3 bases are TGCAGCGTTGAAGATCTGTTTTACGGCTACACCTTC. Amino acids: CSVEDLFYGYTF.

This clonotype was seen only a few times. The chain is built from TRBV6-1 and TRBJ1-2; D not certain. V lost 2 bases, J lost 8 bases, and 9 bases lay in between. The CDR3 loop spans 12 amino acids. CDR1 is MNHNS and CDR2 is SASEGT in the germline V gene. DNA for the CDR3: TGTGCCAGCAGTGAACGGACGAGCGGCTACACCTTC. The encoded protein is CASSERTSGYTF.

This clonotype was picked up a small number of times. The J gene is TRBJ1-2, the V gene TRBV28, with no clear D. CDR3 length: 15 amino acids. V lost 1 base and J 3 bases, leaving 12 bases between the germline ends. Germline lookup yields CDR1 MDHEN and CDR2 SYDVKM. CDR3 sequence: CASSLYTPGYYGYTF. CDR3 coding DNA: TGTGCCAGCAGTTTATATACACCAGGCTACTATGGCTACACCTTC.

This clonotype has a count of ten or more. The chain combines TRBV7-6 with TRBJ2-1; TRBD2 matches at 13 bases. The V gene's germline CDR1 is SGHVS and CDR2 FNYEAQ. The CDR3 consists of 23 residues. With V trimmed by 5 bases and J by 0 bases, 22 bases remained unmatched. This chain's CDR3 is CASSRWRRSVTSGGRRSYNEQFF. CDR3 in DNA: TGTGCCAGCAGCCGATGGCGTAGGTCCGTGACTAGCGGGGGGCGTCGCTCCTACAATGAGCAGTTCTTC.

The rearrangement links TRBV11-2 to TRBJ2-1, with D possibly matching TRBD1 (5 bases). Germline V gene sequence: CDR1 SGHAT, CDR2 FQNNGV. V was clipped by 1 base and J by 6 bases, with 10 bases between them. CDR3 length: 14 amino acids. This CDR3 reads CASSLGGRVNEQFF. In nucleotides, the CDR3 is TGTGCCAGCAGCTTAGGGGGCAGGGTCAATGAGCAGTTCTTC. The full variable domain, rest sourced from reference TRBV11-2 and TRBJ2-1, is EAGVAQSPRYKIIEKRQSVAFWCNPISGHATLYWYQQILGQGPKLLIQFQNNGVVDDSQLPKDRFSAERLKGVDSTLKIQPAKLEDSAVYLCASSLGGRVNEQFFGPGTRLTVL.

This chain connects TRBV28 to TRBJ1-1, with a possible D match to TRBD1 (6 bases). CDR1 and CDR2 (germline): MDHEN, SYDVKM. This CDR3 region has 14 residues. The germline V and J ends were trimmed by 6 bases and 1 base, with 12 bases remaining between them. In nucleotides, the CDR3 is TGTGCCAGCAGGGACAGCAGAAAGAACACTGAAGCTTTCTTT. Its protein product is CASRDSRKNTEAFF.

The rearrangement joins TRBV18 to TRBJ2-2; D may be TRBD2 (6 bases). Trimming shortened V by 7 bases and J by 1 base, and 13 bases separated the two germline ends. The CDR3 length is 15 residues. CDR1 is KGHSH, CDR2 LQKENI, per germline. CDR3 protein: CASCQGTGNTGELFF. The CDR3, as DNA: TGTGCCAGCTGCCAAGGGACTGGGAACACCGGGGAGCTGTTTTTT.

This rearrangement joins TRBV6-5 to TRBJ1-1, with 7 bases that match TRBD1. The CDR3 contains 14 residues. CDR1 is MNHEY and CDR2 is SVGAGI in the germline V gene. Germline trimming cut 7 bases from V and 2 bases from J; bases unmatched to any gene: 7. CDR3 protein: CASTRDRSNTEAFF. CDR3 in DNA: TGTGCCAGCACCCGGGACAGATCAAACACTGAAGCTTTCTTT.

This clonotype was observed a few times. V and J are TRBV7-9 and TRBJ2-7; possible D gene TRBD2, 7 bases. The V gene lost 3 bases and the J gene lost 0 bases, with 12 bases spanning the gap. Per germline, CDR1 SEHNR and CDR2 FQNEAQ (reference sequence). The CDR3 sequence is 15 residues long. The CDR3 protein is CASSFGGASSYEQYF. The CDR3 DNA follows: TGTGCCAGCAGCTTTGGGGGGGCTAGCTCCTACGAGCAGTACTTC.

In its sample, this clonotype was seen a few times. CDR3: CASSQAGWGPYGYTF. CDR3 nucleotide sequence: TGCGCCAGCAGCCAAGCGGGTTGGGGTCCCTATGGCTACACCTTC. The chain joins TRBV4-3 to TRBJ1-2; D unclear. This CDR3 comprises 15 residues. The V gene's germline CDR1 is LGHNA and CDR2 YSLEER. V lost 1 base to trimming and J lost 4 bases, with 13 bases between them.

Only a few counts were recorded for this clonotype. The V gene is TRBV20-1, the J gene TRBJ2-7; TRBD2 might be the D (5 bases). V lost 6 bases and J lost 2, with 14 bases in between. The CDR3 extends over 13 amino acids. CDR1 and CDR2 (germline): DFQATT, SNEGSKA (reference sequence). This CDR3 is CSASSGMTYEQYF. The DNA for the CDR3 is TGCAGTGCCTCATCGGGGATGACCTACGAGCAGTACTTC.

This clonotype has at least ten counts. V usage is TRBV7-9 and J usage is TRBJ2-3, with no clear D. The CDR3 runs 12 residues. Between the trimmed V and J ends, which lost 4 bases and 6 bases, there was a span of 8 bases. Germline CDR1 is SEHNR and CDR2 is FQNEAQ (reference sequence). CDR3 nucleotides: TGTGCCAGCAGCTCTCCCACCGATACGCAGTATTTT. It translates to CASSSPTDTQYF.

This clonotype was seen more than once but under ten times. The chain recombines TRBV20-1 with TRBJ2-4, with D possibly called TRBD1 or TRBD2 (6 bases each). CDR1 DFQATT and CDR2 SNEGSKA come from the germline V gene (reference sequence). CDR3 length equals 16 residues. V shed 3 bases and J shed 0 bases, with 15 bases lying between them. The DNA for the CDR3 is TGCAGTGCTAGCTCCGGGGGCACACTAGCCAAAAACATTCAGTACTTC. Amino acid sequence: CSASSGGTLAKNIQYF.

This clonotype was recorded many times. The chain carries TRBV9 and TRBJ1-6, with unresolved D. The germline V gene has CDR1 SGDLS and CDR2 YYNGEE. Trimming left V 0 bases short and J 7 bases short, with 8 bases between. This CDR3 comprises 14 residues. This CDR3 reads CASSVGVGNSPLHF. The CDR3 bases are TGTGCCAGCAGCGTAGGCGTGGGGAATTCACCCCTCCACTTT.